This paragraph covers one T cell receptor beta chain sequence. Its antigen is undetermined. This sample was taken from a study of blood T cells in healthy people across ages. With a J-beta primer mix and a sample-barcoded 5' primer, a second PCR ran about 7 to 11 cycles. Every cDNA was tagged by a template-switch adaptor with 12 random nucleotides. A single record per CDR3 protein comes from TCRdb applying MiXCR to the 5' RACE reads. This table holds about 940,000 distinct CDR3 sequences, 48% found once. General study points: Age showed a roughly linear inverse relationship with TCR beta diversity per million T cells.

Donation came from healthy Caucasian individuals in Russia who were aged roughly 6 to 95. Isolating PBMCs gave at least 6 million of these cells per sample. Input material: blood. The receptor was isolated from a man under 40 in good health.

CDR3 protein: CASSLSAGTGANYGYTF. In DNA form, the CDR3 reads TGTGCCAGCAGTTTATCCGCCGGGACAGGGGCTAACTATGGCTACACCTTC. The chain joins TRBV27 to TRBJ1-2, with TRBD1 matching over 10 bases. V shed 0 bases, J shed 0 bases, and the junction held 4 bases outside the gene matches. The CDR3 has 17 residues. Germline CDR1 and CDR2: MNHEY and SMNVEV (reference sequence).